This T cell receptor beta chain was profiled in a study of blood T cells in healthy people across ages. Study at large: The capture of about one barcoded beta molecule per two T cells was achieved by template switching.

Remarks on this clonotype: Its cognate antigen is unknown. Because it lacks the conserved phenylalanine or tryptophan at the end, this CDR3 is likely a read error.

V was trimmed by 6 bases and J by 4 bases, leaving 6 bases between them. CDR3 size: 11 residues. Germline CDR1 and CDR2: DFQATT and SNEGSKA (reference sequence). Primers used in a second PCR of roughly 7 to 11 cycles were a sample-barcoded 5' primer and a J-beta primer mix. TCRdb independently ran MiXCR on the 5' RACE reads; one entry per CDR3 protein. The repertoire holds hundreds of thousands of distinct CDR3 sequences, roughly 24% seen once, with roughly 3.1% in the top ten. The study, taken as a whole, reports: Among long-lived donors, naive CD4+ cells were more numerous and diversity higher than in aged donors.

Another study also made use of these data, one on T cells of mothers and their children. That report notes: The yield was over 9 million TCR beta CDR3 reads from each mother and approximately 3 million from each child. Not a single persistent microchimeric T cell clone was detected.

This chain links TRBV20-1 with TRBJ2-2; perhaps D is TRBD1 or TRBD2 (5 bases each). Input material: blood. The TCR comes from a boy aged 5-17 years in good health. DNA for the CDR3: TGCAGTGCCGGGACCACCGGGGAGCTGTTTCTT. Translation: CSAGTTGELFL.